These 29 T cell receptor beta chains came from one sample sequenced in a study of blood T cell repertoires in COVID-19 (dated by TCRdb to 2020 to 2021). The library was produced with the immunoSEQ multiplex PCR assay. Imported from immuneACCESS, the table was reduced by TCRdb to in-frame sequences with V and J called. These copies leave out some clones; in studies compared against another copy, an unresolved V gene accounts for under half, and the cause of the remainder is not known. The sample table lists approximately 180,000 clones, 70% to 90% of them with a count of one. The ten most abundant clones make up around a sixth of the sample. Sequencing was performed on peripheral blood. Receptors were obtained from a person aged 65-85 years with COVID-19, enrolled during active disease.

The rearrangement joins TRBV6-1 to TRBJ2-1; possible D gene TRBD1, 7 bases. The CDR3 is 13 amino acids. CDR1 MNHNS and CDR2 SASEGT come from the germline V gene. Trimming shortened V by 3 bases and J by 6 bases, and 9 bases separated the two germline ends. CDR3 nucleotide sequence: TGTGCCAGCAGTGAGCAGGGGGGCAATGAGCAGTTCTTC. Translated, it gives CASSEQGGNEQFF.

The table lists this clone with a count of one. The chain uses TRBV27 and TRBJ2-1, with 12 nucleotides matching TRBD2. Per germline, CDR1 MNHEY and CDR2 SMNVEV (reference sequence). The CDR3 consists of 16 residues. V shed 5 bases, J shed 10 bases, and the junction held 12 bases outside the gene matches. The CDR3 region is CASSTPLAGGTFEQFF. The CDR3 DNA reads TGTGCCAGCAGTACCCCACTAGCGGGGGGAACCTTCGAGCAGTTCTTC.

The chain links TRBV5-6 to TRBJ2-5; D perhaps matches TRBD1 (5 bases). CDR3 length equals 13 residues. The V gene's germline CDR1 is SGHDT and CDR2 YYEEEE. V lost 1 base and J lost 1, with 5 bases in between. The CDR3 here is CASSLQGQETQYF. CDR3 sequence (DNA): TGTGCCAGCAGCTTGCAGGGCCAAGAGACCCAGTACTTC.

This clone was seen only a few times. The rearrangement uses TRBV5-1 and TRBJ1-1; 9 bases fit TRBD1. V trimming: 5 bases; J trimming: 11 bases; junction bases outside the gene matches: 4. The length of the CDR3 is 11 residues. Germline V CDR1 and CDR2: SGHRS, YFSETQ. Here the CDR3 reads CASRQGAVAFF. CDR3 nucleotide sequence: TGCGCCAGCAGACAGGGGGCAGTTGCTTTCTTT.

This clone has just one count. The chain couples TRBV7-9 to TRBJ1-3, with 7 bases aligning to TRBD1. This CDR3 spans 14 amino acids. Trimming at V came to 3 bases and at J to 6 bases, leaving 5 bases not matched to a gene. The germline gives CDR1 SEHNR, CDR2 FQNEAQ (reference sequence). CDR3 residues: CASSFRQGKNTIYF. The CDR3 DNA reads as TGTGCCAGCAGCTTTAGACAGGGCAAAAACACCATATATTTT.

This sequence joins TRBV25-1 and TRBJ2-3; D is possibly TRBD2 (5 bases). The length of the CDR3 is 18 residues. The V end was cut by 5 bases, the J end by 0 bases, with 21 bases between. Germline V CDR1 and CDR2: MGHDK, SYGVNS. The CDR3 DNA reads as TGTGCCAGCAGTCGCCTAGCTAAGGATCTCTCTAGCACAGATACGCAGTATTTT. The encoded protein is CASSRLAKDLSSTDTQYF. Supplemented by reference TRBV25-1 and TRBJ2-3, the full variable domain reads EADIYQTPRYLVIGTGKKITLECSQTMGHDKMYWYQQDPGMELHLIHYSYGVNSTEKGDLSSESTVSRIRTEHFPLTLESARPSHTSQYLCASSRLAKDLSSTDTQYFGPGTRLTVL.

Turning to this clone: Distinct nucleotide sequences in the sample also encode this CDR3. The rearrangement links TRBV19 to TRBJ2-7; TRBD1 agrees at 9 bases. The CDR3 covers 15 residues. Trimming at V came to 5 bases and at J to 4 bases, leaving 9 bases not matched to a gene. Germline V gives CDR1 LNHDA, CDR2 SQIVND (reference sequence). The CDR3 DNA sequence: TGTGCCAGTAGTCCAAACAGGGGGCGTGGATACGAGCAGTACTTC. Protein: CASSPNRGRGYEQYF.

V is TRBV4-3 and J is TRBJ2-5, with 7 positions matching TRBD2. Germline-derived CDR1 and CDR2 are LGHNA and YSLEER. V lost 1 base, J lost 2 bases, and 7 bases stayed unmatched. The CDR3 runs to 16 residues. In nucleotides, the CDR3 is TGCGCCAGCAGCCAAGGCCCTAGCGGCCCTCAAGAGACCCAGTACTTC. Translating gives CASSQGPSGPQETQYF.

This clone was observed once. The chain joins TRBV28 to TRBJ1-1; D call uncertain. This CDR3 is built from 15 residues. Per germline, CDR1 MDHEN and CDR2 SYDVKM. The V end was cut by 2 bases, the J end by 4 bases, with 14 bases between. CDR3 amino acids: CASSLPPTSGTEAFF. The CDR3 DNA follows: TGTGCCAGCAGTTTACCCCCCACCTCGGGCACTGAAGCTTTCTTT.

In regard to this clone: The sample holds other DNA sequences that translate to the same CDR3. The rearrangement joins TRBV19 to TRBJ1-5; 9 positions match TRBD1. With V trimmed by 7 bases and J by 4 bases, 2 bases remained unmatched. This CDR3 region has 13 residues. CDR1 is LNHDA and CDR2 is SQIVND in the germline V gene (reference sequence). The CDR3 DNA follows: TGTGCCAGTAACGGACAGGGGAATCAGCCCCAGCATTTT. Its translation: CASNGQGNQPQHF.

The rearrangement links TRBV4-1 to TRBJ2-7, with 10 bases matching TRBD1. From germline, CDR1 is MGHRA and CDR2 YSYEKL. The CDR3 spans 14 residues. V shed 3 bases and J 5 bases; nucleotides not matched to a gene: 4. The CDR3 region has the DNA TGCGCCAGCAGCCACGGACAGGGGGGCCACGAGCAGTACTTC. This codes for CASSHGQGGHEQYF.

CDR3 in DNA: TGTGCCAGCAGCCCGACGGGGGAGGACTATGGCTACACCTTC. This encodes CASSPTGEDYGYTF. The chain joins TRBV7-3 to TRBJ1-2; maybe TRBD1 (5 bases). Germline assignment: CDR1 SGHTA and CDR2 FQGTGA. V gave up 5 bases and J gave up 3 bases, with 13 bases separating them. The CDR3 runs 14 residues.

This sequence joins TRBV20-1 and TRBJ2-3; no reliable D call. The germline V gene encodes CDR1 DFQATT and CDR2 SNEGSKA (reference sequence). The CDR3 is 13 amino acids. V was shortened by 3 bases and J by 4 bases, with 11 bases between the two germline ends. CDR3 protein: CSASQVGADTQYF. As DNA, the CDR3 is TGCAGTGCTAGTCAGGTCGGCGCAGATACGCAGTATTTT.

This clone appeared many times. The rearrangement joins TRBV4-1 to TRBJ1-5; TRBD1 matches at 10 bases. Per germline, CDR1 MGHRA and CDR2 YSYEKL. This CDR3 region has 15 residues. The trim removed 5 bases at V and 4 bases at J, leaving 5 bases unmatched. CDR3 bases: TGCGCCAGCAGCAACCGGGACAGGGGAAATCAGCCCCAGCATTTT. The encoded protein is CASSNRDRGNQPQHF.

The chain combines TRBV7-2 with TRBJ2-5, with TRBD1 identical over 8 bases. Per germline, CDR1 SGHTA and CDR2 FQGNSA. CDR3 length: 15 amino acids. Trimming took 5 bases from V and 1 from J; bases not matched to a gene: 6. The DNA for the CDR3 is TGTGCCAGCAGCATCCTGGACAGGGTCCAAGAGACCCAGTACTTC. Its translation is CASSILDRVQETQYF.

This chain connects TRBV14 to TRBJ2-3; 9 bases align to TRBD2. Germline V gene sequence: CDR1 SGHDN, CDR2 FVKESK. The CDR3 is 20 amino acids. Germline trimming cut 0 bases from V and 0 bases from J; bases unmatched to any gene: 13. The CDR3 nucleotides are TGTGCCAGCAGCCAAGACCTCTTGGGACTAGCCGACACTAGCACAGATACGCAGTATTTT. Translation: CASSQDLLGLADTSTDTQYF.

This rearrangement joins TRBV7-2 to TRBJ2-7; 8 positions match TRBD1. The V gene's germline CDR1 is SGHTA and CDR2 FQGNSA. V shed 3 bases and J 5 bases; nucleotides not matched to a gene: 6. The CDR3 sequence is 14 residues long. The CDR3 bases are TGTGCCAGCAGCTTGGACAGGGTGCGAGACGAGCAGTACTTC. Protein: CASSLDRVRDEQYF.

The chain carries TRBV6-5 and TRBJ1-5; the match to TRBD1 covers 7 bases. With 10 bases clipped from V and 2 bases from J, the junction kept 8 bases outside the gene matches. Germline CDR1 is MNHEY and CDR2 is SVGAGI. This CDR3 spans 14 amino acids. CDR3 region: CAMSQGVGNQPQHF. The CDR3, as DNA: TGTGCCATGTCGCAGGGGGTTGGCAATCAGCCCCAGCATTTT.

The chain has TRBV11-2 and TRBJ2-5; 7 bases map to TRBD1. CDR3 length equals 15 residues. The germline V gene encodes CDR1 SGHAT and CDR2 FQNNGV. J was trimmed by 0 bases and V by 1 base; bases with no gene match: 2. CDR3 bases: TGTGCCAGCAGCTTAGGAACAGGGGACCAAGAGACCCAGTACTTC. Its protein product is CASSLGTGDQETQYF.

The V call is TRBV4-1, the J call TRBJ2-2; 8 nucleotides line up with TRBD1. Looked up from germline, CDR1 is MGHRA and CDR2 is YSYEKL. This CDR3 has 18 residues. Trimming took 0 bases from V and 2 from J; bases not matched to a gene: 8. The CDR3 loop is CASSQDKVGTGNTGELFF. The CDR3 DNA reads as TGCGCCAGCAGCCAAGATAAAGTTGGGACAGGTAACACCGGGGAGCTGTTTTTT.

The chain carries TRBV6-5 and TRBJ1-2; D gene ambiguous. V was trimmed by 6 bases and J by 7 bases, leaving 15 bases between them. Germline values: CDR1 MNHEY, CDR2 SVGAGI. The CDR3 spans 13 residues. In nucleotides, the CDR3 is TGTGCCAGCAGCCGCAGTGGAGAGGGTGGCTACACCTTC. It is translated as CASSRSGEGGYTF.

The rearrangement uses TRBV12-3 or TRBV12-4 and TRBJ1-1; D gene unclear. V was clipped by 4 bases and J by 5 bases, with 11 bases between them. CDR3 length: 13 residues. This CDR3 is CASSWFDGTEAFF. The CDR3 region has the DNA TGTGCCAGCAGTTGGTTCGACGGGACTGAAGCTTTCTTT.

This chain links TRBV12-3 or TRBV12-4 with TRBJ1-2; D unclear. The CDR3 runs 13 residues. V was trimmed by 2 bases and J by 1 base, leaving 5 bases between them. The CDR3 nucleotides read TGTGCCAGCAGTTTACAGGTTAACTATGGCTACACCTTC. Protein: CASSLQVNYGYTF.

V gene TRBV6-5 combines with J gene TRBJ1-5; D might be TRBD1 (6 bases). Per the germline V gene, CDR1 is MNHEY and CDR2 is SVGAGI. The CDR3 is made up of 12 amino acids. Trimming left V 6 bases short and J 7 bases short, with 10 bases between. The CDR3 nucleotides read TGTGCCAGCAGGTTCAGGGGCCAGCCCCAGCATTTT. Residues: CASRFRGQPQHF.

The CDR3 DNA reads as TGTGCCAGCAGCCAAGTTCTAGCGGGGATCACCGGGGAGCTGTTTTTT. It specifies CASSQVLAGITGELFF. The rearrangement uses TRBV3-1 (or the pseudogene TRBV3-2) and TRBJ2-2; TRBD2 matches 9 bases. This CDR3 is 16 amino acids long. CDR1 is LGHDT, CDR2 YNNKEL, per germline (reference sequence). The V gene end was trimmed by 1 base and the J gene end by 4 bases; junction bases not matched to a gene: 4.

The chain is built from TRBV19 and TRBJ1-5; 9 bases map to TRBD1. Germline CDR1 LNHDA, CDR2 SQIVND (reference sequence). This CDR3 contains 19 residues. Trimming removed 5 bases from V and 0 bases from J; junction bases left unmatched: 14. The CDR3: CASSSVHSQGAVSNQPQHF. Here the CDR3 DNA reads TGTGCCAGTAGTTCTGTACACTCACAGGGGGCGGTTAGCAATCAGCCCCAGCATTTT.

The chain has TRBV7-3 and TRBJ2-3; no clear D gene. V lost 5 bases and J lost 6, with 15 bases in between. CDR3 length: 14 residues. Germline values: CDR1 SGHTA, CDR2 FQGTGA. In DNA form, the CDR3 reads TGTGCCAGCAGCCCACGGCGGATGCCGGATACGCAGTATTTT. As protein: CASSPRRMPDTQYF. Drawing the rest from reference TRBV7-3 and TRBJ2-3, the complete variable domain is GAGVSQTPSNKVTEKGKYVELRCDPISGHTALYWYRQSLGQGPEFLIYFQGTGAADDSGLPNDRFFAVRPEGSVSTLKIQRTERGDSAVYLCASSPRRMPDTQYFGPGTRLTVL.

The CDR3 DNA sequence: TGTGCCAGCAGTTCGTACAGGACTGAAGCTTTCTTT. This gives the protein CASSSYRTEAFF. The rearrangement joins TRBV6-2 or TRBV6-3 to TRBJ1-1, with D perhaps TRBD1 (5 bases). V shed 4 bases and J shed 5 bases, with 8 bases lying between them. The germline gives CDR1 MNHEY, CDR2 SVGEGT. CDR3 length: 12 residues.

J is TRBJ2-3 and V is TRBV4-1; D unresolved. The CDR3 extends over 14 amino acids. V shed 0 bases and J shed 2 bases, with 6 bases lying between them. The germline gives CDR1 MGHRA, CDR2 YSYEKL. CDR3 protein: CASSQDLTTDTQYF. The CDR3 DNA sequence: TGCGCCAGCAGCCAAGATCTAACCACAGATACGCAGTATTTT.